This entry lists 22 T cell receptor beta chains sequenced from one sample in a study of neoadjuvant nivolumab and ipilimumab in lung cancer. Method: immunoSEQ multiplex PCR; TCRdb's copy keeps in-frame clones and lacks some. The sample shows about 38,000 clones, nearly 90% of them seen only once. The sequenced sample was peripheral blood, obtained before neoadjuvant nivolumab, alone or with ipilimumab. The source of these receptors is an adult with non-small cell lung cancer.

The chain recombines TRBV5-6 with TRBJ2-3; D ambiguous. Trimming left V 2 bases short and J 2 bases short, with 9 bases between. The CDR3 is 14 residues long. Per the germline V gene, CDR1 is SGHDT and CDR2 is YYEEEE. CDR3 protein: CASSFRANTDTQYF. The CDR3 DNA sequence: TGTGCCAGCAGCTTTCGGGCGAACACAGATACGCAGTATTTT.

This sequence joins TRBV7-6 and TRBJ2-7; 7 positions agree with TRBD2. CDR1 is SGHVS and CDR2 is FNYEAQ in the germline V gene. This CDR3 is 15 amino acids long. V dropped 5 bases and J dropped 4; count of bases not matched to a gene: 11. This chain's CDR3 is CASSPRAGNDYEQYF. The CDR3, as DNA: TGTGCCAGCAGCCCTAGAGCGGGGAATGATTACGAGCAGTACTTC. Together with reference TRBV7-6 and TRBJ2-7, the CDR3 gives the full variable domain: GAGVSQSPRYKVTKRGQDVALRCDPISGHVSLYWYRQALGQGPEFLTYFNYEAQQDKSGLPNDRFSAERPEGSISTLTIQRTEQRDSAMYRCASSPRAGNDYEQYFGPGTRLTVT.

This CDR3 is CASSSTGTSGRVTKETQYF. CDR3 nucleotides: TGTGCCAGCAGCTCCACCGGGACTAGCGGGAGGGTTACAAAAGAGACCCAGTACTTC. This chain joins TRBV5-6 and TRBJ2-5; 16 bases line up with TRBD2. CDR3 length: 19 amino acids. Unmatched junction bases numbered 11, after V lost 3 bases and J lost 3 bases. CDR1 is SGHDT, CDR2 YYEEEE, per germline.

The DNA of the CDR3 is TGTGCCAGCAGCTTAATGTACGACACTGAAGCTTTCTTT. Protein: CASSLMYDTEAFF. This rearrangement joins TRBV7-8 to TRBJ1-1; no clear D gene. The CDR3 has 13 amino acids. V shed 2 bases and J shed 3 bases, with 7 bases lying between them. Germline-derived CDR1 and CDR2 are SGHVS and FQNEAQ. The full variable domain, rest sourced from reference TRBV7-8 and TRBJ1-1, is GAGVSQSPRYKVAKRGQDVALRCDPISGHVSLFWYQQALGQGPEFLTYFQNEAQLDKSGLPSDRFFAERPEGSVSTLKIQRTQQEDSAVYLCASSLMYDTEAFFGQGTRLTVV.

This chain uses TRBV28 with TRBJ2-7, with 8 positions matching TRBD1. There are 12 residues in the CDR3. Looked up from germline, CDR1 is MDHEN and CDR2 is SYDVKM. V dropped 9 bases and J dropped 2; count of bases not matched to a gene: 3. The CDR3 coding sequence is TGTGCCAGTGGACAGGGAGCCTACGAGCAGTACTTC. Translated, it gives CASGQGAYEQYF. Using reference TRBV28 and TRBJ2-7 for the parts outside the CDR3, the full variable domain is DVKVTQSSRYLVKRTGEKVFLECVQDMDHENMFWYRQDPGLGLRLIYFSYDVKMKEKGDIPEGYSVSREKKERFSLILESASTNQTSMYLCASGQGAYEQYFGPGTRLTVT.

The rearrangement links TRBV28 to TRBJ1-5; TRBD1 is a possible D gene (5 bases). The CDR3 has 16 residues. Trimming removed 8 bases from V and 0 bases from J, with 17 bases in between. Germline CDR1 and CDR2: MDHEN and SYDVKM. The CDR3 protein is CASRYGTARSNQPQHF. The DNA for the CDR3 is TGTGCCAGCCGATATGGGACGGCGCGTAGCAATCAGCCCCAGCATTTT.

The chain recombines TRBV27 with TRBJ1-2; the D is unclear. The CDR3 is 15 residues long. V was trimmed by 2 bases and J by 1 base, leaving 11 bases between them. In germline, CDR1 is MNHEY, CDR2 SMNVEV (reference sequence). CDR3 residues: CASSLAPSLNYGYTF. DNA of the CDR3: TGTGCCAGCAGTTTAGCCCCGAGCCTTAACTATGGCTACACCTTC.

There are a few counts of this clone. The rearrangement joins TRBV10-1 to TRBJ2-7; either TRBD1 or TRBD2 may fit D (5 bases each). The germline V and J ends were trimmed by 4 bases and 2 bases, with 9 bases remaining between them. CDR1 and CDR2 from the germline V gene are WNHNN and SYGVQD (reference sequence). This CDR3 has 13 residues. The CDR3 DNA follows: TGCGCCAGCAGTGTTTGGGACCCCTACGAGCAGTACTTC. Translating it yields CASSVWDPYEQYF.

This clone has only a few counts. The chain joins TRBV28 to TRBJ2-7, with 9 bases matching TRBD1. Germline V gene lookup returns CDR1 MDHEN and CDR2 SYDVKM. The CDR3 covers 14 residues. Unmatched junction bases numbered 4, after V lost 6 bases and J lost 1 base. CDR3 in DNA: TGTGCCAGCAGCTCCGGGACAGGGTCCTACGAGCAGTACTTC. Protein sequence: CASSSGTGSYEQYF.

J is TRBJ1-1 and V is TRBV5-4; 8 nucleotides align to TRBD1. Per germline, CDR1 SGHNT and CDR2 YYREEE (reference sequence). J gave up 10 bases and V 4 bases, and 9 bases lay outside the gene matches. This CDR3 comprises 13 residues. The CDR3 bases are TGTGCCAGCAGCACAGACAGGGGAAACGCAGCTTTCTTT. This sequence encodes CASSTDRGNAAFF.

V usage is TRBV5-5 and J usage is TRBJ2-3; TRBD2 agrees at 7 bases. Trimming at V came to 4 bases and at J to 2 bases, leaving 4 bases not matched to a gene. The germline V gene encodes CDR1 SGHKS and CDR2 YYEKEE (reference sequence). The CDR3 extends over 14 amino acids. The CDR3 region has the DNA TGTGCCAGCAGCGGGGCGGGAGTCACAGATACGCAGTATTTT. It encodes CASSGAGVTDTQYF. Supplemented by reference TRBV5-5 and TRBJ2-3, the full variable domain reads DAGVTQSPTHLIKTRGQQVTLRCSPISGHKSVSWYQQVLGQGPQFIFQYYEKEERGRGNFPDRFSARQFPNYSSELNVNALLLGDSALYLCASSGAGVTDTQYFGPGTRLTVL.

This clone was observed a few times. V is TRBV4-2 and J is TRBJ2-7; no reliable D call. This CDR3 is 13 amino acids long. Deletions cut 0 bases from V and 6 bases from J, with 9 bases between. Germline CDR1 reads LGHNA; CDR2 reads YNFKEQ. CDR3 protein: CASSQDLRAEQYF. The CDR3 coding sequence is TGTGCCAGCAGCCAAGATCTCCGGGCCGAGCAGTACTTC.

V gene TRBV7-8 combines with J gene TRBJ2-7, with TRBD2 matching 7 bases. This CDR3 region has 13 residues. Trimming took 1 base from V and 5 from J; bases not matched to a gene: 2. The germline CDR1 and CDR2 sequences are SGHVS and FQNEAQ. The DNA for the CDR3 is TGTGCCAGCAGCTTAGAGCGGGGCCACGAGCAGTACTTC. Protein product: CASSLERGHEQYF.

The genes are TRBV20-1 and TRBJ1-4; D is unresolved. This CDR3 is built from 11 residues. The V end lost 5 bases, the J end lost 6 bases, and 7 bases lay between the germline ends. Germline CDR1 DFQATT, CDR2 SNEGSKA (reference sequence). The CDR3 nucleotides read TGCAGTGCTTATTGGGATGAAAAACTGTTTTTT. Amino acids: CSAYWDEKLFF.

This clone was counted once. The J gene is TRBJ2-5, the V gene TRBV9; D assignment may be TRBD1 or TRBD2 (5 bases each). This CDR3 has 16 residues. Trimming took 0 bases from V and 3 from J, leaving 15 bases between them. The germline V gene has CDR1 SGDLS and CDR2 YYNGEE. The CDR3 DNA sequence: TGTGCCAGCAGCGTAGGAGGGTCAGGGCGGGAAGAGACCCAGTACTTC. This translates into CASSVGGSGREETQYF.

The chain is built from TRBV18 and TRBJ2-1; D gene unclear. Trimming left V 4 bases short and J 5 bases short, with 15 bases between. The CDR3 loop spans 15 amino acids. Germline V gene lookup returns CDR1 KGHSH and CDR2 LQKENI. This chain's CDR3 is CASSLTQARDNEQFF. The DNA of the CDR3 is TGTGCCAGCTCACTGACTCAAGCAAGGGACAATGAGCAGTTCTTC. Filled out from reference TRBV18 and TRBJ2-1, the complete variable domain reads NAGVMQNPRHLVRRRGQEARLRCSPMKGHSHVYWYRQLPEEGLKFMVYLQKENIIDESGMPKERFSAEFPKEGPSILRIQQVVRGDSAAYFCASSLTQARDNEQFFGPGTRLTVL.

The chain links TRBV29-1 to TRBJ2-3, with TRBD2 matching over 7 bases. The CDR3 contains 17 residues. Trimming took 5 bases from V and 2 from J; bases not matched to a gene: 16. Germline CDR1 SQVTM, CDR2 ANQGSEA. CDR3: CSVPPRGKRGFTDTQYF. CDR3 nucleotides: TGCAGCGTTCCCCCACGGGGAAAGCGGGGATTCACAGATACGCAGTATTTT.

This chain joins TRBV28 and TRBJ2-2, with a weak D call TRBD2 (5 bases). This CDR3 has 16 residues. Trimming took 6 bases from V and 6 from J, leaving 20 bases between them. The germline V gene has CDR1 MDHEN and CDR2 SYDVKM. CDR3 sequence: CASRLSGLRAAGELFF. The CDR3 DNA reads as TGTGCCAGCAGACTAAGCGGTCTCCGGGCCGCCGGGGAGCTGTTTTTT. The whole variable domain, remainder taken from reference TRBV28 and TRBJ2-2, is DVKVTQSSRYLVKRTGEKVFLECVQDMDHENMFWYRQDPGLGLRLIYFSYDVKMKEKGDIPEGYSVSREKKERFSLILESASTNQTSMYLCASRLSGLRAAGELFFGEGSRLTVL.

The V gene is TRBV5-1, the J gene TRBJ2-1; 16 positions match TRBD2. CDR3 length: 16 amino acids. The junction had 6 bases not matched to a gene; V was cut back by 5 bases and J by 7 bases. Germline-derived CDR1 and CDR2 are SGHRS and YFSETQ. Here the CDR3 reads CASRYGTSGRENEQFF. CDR3 DNA: TGCGCCAGCAGATACGGGACTAGCGGGAGGGAGAATGAGCAGTTCTTC.

The V gene is TRBV7-2, the J gene TRBJ2-5; 8 bases map to TRBD1. CDR1 SGHTA and CDR2 FQGNSA come from the germline V gene. V gave up 3 bases and J gave up 1 base; unmatched junction bases: 1. The CDR3 is made up of 14 amino acids. CDR3 residues: CASSFGTGQETQYF. CDR3 in DNA: TGTGCCAGCAGCTTCGGGACAGGCCAAGAGACCCAGTACTTC.

This sequence joins TRBV5-6 and TRBJ2-3; D is perhaps TRBD2 (7 bases). The CDR3 extends over 16 amino acids. The germline V gene encodes CDR1 SGHDT and CDR2 YYEEEE. V lost 0 bases to trimming and J lost 2 bases, with 13 bases between them. CDR3 coding DNA: TGTGCCAGCAGCTTGGCGGGGGGCAGGTACACAGATACGCAGTATTTT. It translates to CASSLAGGRYTDTQYF.

V is TRBV6-4 and J is TRBJ2-3; the D is unclear. Germline loops: CDR1 MRHNA, CDR2 SNTAGT. The V end was cut by 0 bases, the J end by 4 bases, with 8 bases between. The CDR3 has 14 amino acids. The CDR3 DNA reads TGTGCCAGCAGTGACTCGAATGGGGCAGATACGCAGTATTTT. Translating gives CASSDSNGADTQYF.